This record concerns one TCR beta chain sequence. The antigen remains undetermined. The PCR made use of 60 Vbeta and 13 Jbeta primers. In the authors' workflow: A later analysis tallied approximately 80 million unique TCR beta chains, about 11 million of them shared. This table comes from immunoSEQ multiplex PCR, and its TCRdb copy is limited to in-frame clones, with some not included. V and J calls and clone size come straight from that table; D and trimming were deduced from the DNA. The sample shows more than 95,000 clones, around three quarters of them seen only once. This specimen belongs to a study of cytomegalovirus exposure and HLA in healthy donors. Study summary: A prior analysis found roughly 100 million unique TCR beta sequences from 150 million to 200 million T cells. General observations from the study: Reported performance of the classifier showed diagnosis of cytomegalovirus status with high specificity and sensitivity. By a later analysis, the bulk of CMV-associated TCR beta chains appeared HLA-restricted.

Germline values: CDR1 SGDLS, CDR2 YYNGEE. The CDR3 has 13 amino acids. Unmatched junction bases numbered 0, after V lost 1 base and J lost 5 bases. The source material was PBMCs. The TCR comes from a woman in her 40s in good health and CMV-seronegative. The chain is built from TRBV9 and TRBJ2-4, with 7 bases that match TRBD1. CDR3 in amino acids: CASSVQGENIQYF. The CDR3 coding sequence is TGTGCCAGCAGCGTACAGGGGGAAAACATTCAGTACTTC. The full variable domain, with the rest looked up from reference TRBV9 and TRBJ2-4, is DSGVTQTPKHLITATGQRVTLRCSPRSGDLSVYWYQQSLDQGLQFLIQYYNGEERAKGNILERFSAQQFPDLHSELNLSSLELGDSALYFCASSVQGENIQYFGAGTRLSVL.